These 5 T cell receptor beta chains share one sample of origin, sequenced in a study of cytomegalovirus exposure and HLA in healthy donors. PCR amplification relied on 60 Vbeta primers (plus 13 Jbeta primers). The table came from immunoSEQ multiplex PCR; TCRdb's copy has only in-frame clones and leaves some out. Here the sample spans about 140,000 clones, approximately 80% being singletons. Sequences were obtained from PBMCs. The receptors originated from a woman between 50 and 59 years old in good health and CMV-seropositive.

This clone was observed a few times. V is TRBV10-3 and J is TRBJ1-6, with 8 bases that match TRBD1. This CDR3 is 16 amino acids long. V trimming: 0 bases; J trimming: 10 bases; junction bases outside the gene matches: 8. Germline V lookup: CDR1 ENHRY, CDR2 SYGVKD. CDR3 region: CAISESAGGVESPLHF. Written as DNA, the CDR3 is TGTGCCATCAGTGAGTCGGCAGGGGGCGTTGAGTCACCCCTCCACTTT.

The V call is TRBV12-5, the J call TRBJ1-1, with D unresolved. Between the trimmed V and J ends, which lost 0 bases and 5 bases, there was a span of 22 bases. CDR1 and CDR2 (germline): LGHNT, FRNRAP. CDR3 length: 18 residues. The DNA for the CDR3 is TGTGCTAGTGGTTTGGTACTCGGCCAATACGGGGTGGGGACTGAAGCTTTCTTT. This gives the protein CASGLVLGQYGVGTEAFF. Based on the CDR3 plus reference TRBV12-5 and TRBJ1-1, the full variable domain is DARVTQTPRHKVTEMGQEVTMRCQPILGHNTVFWYRQTMMQGLELLAYFRNRAPLDDSGMPKDRFSAEMPDATLATLKIQPSEPRDSAVYFCASGLVLGQYGVGTEAFFGQGTRLTVV.

This chain links TRBV7-8 with TRBJ1-4; 8 nucleotides align to TRBD1. The CDR3 is made up of 16 amino acids. CDR1 is SGHVS, CDR2 FQNEAQ, per germline. J lost 4 bases, V lost 5 bases, and 9 bases had no gene match. CDR3 in DNA: TGTGCCAGCAGCCCAGGGGGCGGGAACCTTAATGAAAAACTGTTTTTT. This codes for CASSPGGGNLNEKLFF.

The chain links TRBV5-1 to TRBJ2-7; 9 positions match TRBD1. CDR3 length: 15 residues. Germline V gives CDR1 SGHRS, CDR2 YFSETQ. J was trimmed by 3 bases and V by 3 bases; bases with no gene match: 7. The CDR3 spells CASSSGTGYLYEQYF. The DNA of the CDR3 is TGCGCCAGCAGCTCCGGGACAGGGTATCTCTACGAGCAGTACTTC.

This clone was seen more than once but under ten times. The chain joins TRBV5-1 to TRBJ1-1; a possible D gene is TRBD1 (5 bases). CDR3 size: 14 residues. In germline, CDR1 is SGHRS, CDR2 YFSETQ. Trimming cost V 3 bases and J 4 bases, with 13 bases left between them. In nucleotides, the CDR3 is TGCGCCAGCAGCTATCAGGGCGCGAGCACTGAAGCTTTCTTT. Its protein is CASSYQGASTEAFF.